This T cell receptor (beta chain) was obtained from a study of blood T cell repertoires in COVID-19. Study at large: Both acute and convalescent COVID-19 samples were obtained from the United States, Italy and Spain.

Original analysis: The assay estimated nucleated cells by amplifying reference gene primers. The repertoire was sequenced with immunoSEQ multiplex PCR; TCRdb's copy has only in-frame clones and lacks some. D and trimming were read from the DNA, whereas the V and J calls and clone size are those reported in that table. The data show tens of thousands of clones, 80% seen once. Unmatched junction bases numbered 9, after V lost 3 bases and J lost 6 bases. Per germline, CDR1 LNHDA and CDR2 SQIVND (reference sequence). This CDR3 is built from 16 residues. This receptor was obtained from a woman in her 70s with acute or convalescent COVID-19. The sequencing sample was made of peripheral blood. This chain uses TRBV19 with TRBJ2-5; 11 nucleotides align to TRBD2. The CDR3 is CASSISVAGGVKTQYF. The CDR3 coding sequence is TGTGCCAGTAGTATTTCCGTAGCGGGGGGGGTGAAGACCCAGTACTTC.